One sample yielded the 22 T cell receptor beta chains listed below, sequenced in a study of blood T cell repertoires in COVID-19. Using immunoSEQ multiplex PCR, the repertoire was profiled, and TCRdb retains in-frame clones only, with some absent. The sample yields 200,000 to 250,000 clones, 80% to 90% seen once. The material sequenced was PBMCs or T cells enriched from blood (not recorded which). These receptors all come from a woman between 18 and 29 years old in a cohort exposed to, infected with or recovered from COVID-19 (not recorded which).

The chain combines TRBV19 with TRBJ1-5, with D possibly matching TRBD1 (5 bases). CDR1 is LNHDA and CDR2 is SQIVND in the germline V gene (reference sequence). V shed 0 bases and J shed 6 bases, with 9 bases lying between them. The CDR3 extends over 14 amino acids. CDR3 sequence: CASSIERGTQPQHF. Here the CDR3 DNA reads TGTGCCAGTAGTATAGAAAGGGGAACTCAGCCCCAGCATTTT.

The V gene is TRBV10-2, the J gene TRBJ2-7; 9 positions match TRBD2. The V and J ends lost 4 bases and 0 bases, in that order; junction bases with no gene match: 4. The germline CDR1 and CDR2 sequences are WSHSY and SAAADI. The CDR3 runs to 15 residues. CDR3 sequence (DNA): TGCGCCAGCAGTGGCATAGCGGGGGCCTCCTACGAGCAGTACTTC. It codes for CASSGIAGASYEQYF.

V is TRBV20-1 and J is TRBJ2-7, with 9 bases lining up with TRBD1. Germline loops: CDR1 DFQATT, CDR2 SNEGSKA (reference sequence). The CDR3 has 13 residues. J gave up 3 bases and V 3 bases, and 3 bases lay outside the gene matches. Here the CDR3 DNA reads TGCAGTGCTAGTCGGGACAGGGTCTACGAGCAGTACTTC. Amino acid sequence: CSASRDRVYEQYF.

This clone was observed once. The CDR3: CASSLRGFPYSSYNSPLHF. CDR3 bases: TGTGCCAGCAGTCTCAGGGGATTCCCTTATAGCTCCTATAATTCACCCCTCCACTTT. The gene calls are TRBV28 and TRBJ1-6; weak D call: TRBD1 (6 bases). The V end lost 5 bases, the J end lost 0 bases, and 20 bases lay between the germline ends. This CDR3 is built from 19 residues. CDR1 and CDR2 (germline): MDHEN, SYDVKM.

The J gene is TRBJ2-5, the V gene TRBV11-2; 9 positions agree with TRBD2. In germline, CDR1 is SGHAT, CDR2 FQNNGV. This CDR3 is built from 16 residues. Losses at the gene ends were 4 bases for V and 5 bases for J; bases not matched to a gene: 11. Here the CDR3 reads CASSSTGGGARETQYF. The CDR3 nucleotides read TGTGCCAGCAGCTCTACGGGCGGGGGGGCCCGGGAGACCCAGTACTTC.

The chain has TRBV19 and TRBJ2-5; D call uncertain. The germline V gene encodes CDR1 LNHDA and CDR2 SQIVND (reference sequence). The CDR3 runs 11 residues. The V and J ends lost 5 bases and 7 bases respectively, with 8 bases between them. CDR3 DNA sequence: TGTGCCAGTAGTGTCTACGGGACCCAGTACTTC. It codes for CASSVYGTQYF.

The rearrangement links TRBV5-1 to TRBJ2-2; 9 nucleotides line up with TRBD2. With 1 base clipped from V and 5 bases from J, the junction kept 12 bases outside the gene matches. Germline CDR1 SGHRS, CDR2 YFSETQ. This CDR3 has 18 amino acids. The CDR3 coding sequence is TGCGCCAGCAGCTTGTCGTATGGCGGGAGGGCCAGGACCGGGGAGCTGTTTTTT. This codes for CASSLSYGGRARTGELFF.

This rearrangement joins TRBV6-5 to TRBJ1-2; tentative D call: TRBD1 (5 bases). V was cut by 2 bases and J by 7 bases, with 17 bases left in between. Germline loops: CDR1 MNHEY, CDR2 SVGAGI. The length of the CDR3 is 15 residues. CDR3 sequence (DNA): TGTGCCAGCAGTTACGACGGCGGGACCGCCGTTGGCTACACCTTC. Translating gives CASSYDGGTAVGYTF.

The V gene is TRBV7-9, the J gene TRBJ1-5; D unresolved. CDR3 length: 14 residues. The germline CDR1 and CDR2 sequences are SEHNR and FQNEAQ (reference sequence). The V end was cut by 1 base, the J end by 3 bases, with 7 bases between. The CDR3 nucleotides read TGTGCCAGCAGCTTAGGGAGAGACAATCAGCCCCAGCATTTT. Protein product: CASSLGRDNQPQHF.

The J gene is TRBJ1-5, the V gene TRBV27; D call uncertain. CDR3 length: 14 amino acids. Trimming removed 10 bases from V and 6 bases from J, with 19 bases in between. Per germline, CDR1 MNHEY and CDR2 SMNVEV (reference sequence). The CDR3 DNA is TGTGCCACTTCAGCGGTACAGTCAGGTCAGCCCCAGCATTTT. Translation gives CATSAVQSGQPQHF.

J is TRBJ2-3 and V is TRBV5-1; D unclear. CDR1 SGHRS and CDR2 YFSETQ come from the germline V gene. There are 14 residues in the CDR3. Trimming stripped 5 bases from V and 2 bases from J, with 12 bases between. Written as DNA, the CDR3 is TGCGCCAGCAGTTCGCGAGAGATCACAGATACGCAGTATTTT. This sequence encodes CASSSREITDTQYF.

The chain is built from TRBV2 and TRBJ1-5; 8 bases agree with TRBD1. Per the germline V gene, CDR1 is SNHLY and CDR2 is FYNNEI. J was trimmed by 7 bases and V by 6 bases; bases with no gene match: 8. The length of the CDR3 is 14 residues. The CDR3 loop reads CASRGDRLGQPQHF. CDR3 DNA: TGTGCCAGCAGAGGGGACAGGCTGGGACAGCCCCAGCATTTT.

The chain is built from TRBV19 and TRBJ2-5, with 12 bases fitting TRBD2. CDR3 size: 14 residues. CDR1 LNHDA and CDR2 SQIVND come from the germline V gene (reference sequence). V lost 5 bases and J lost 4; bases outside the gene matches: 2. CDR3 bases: TGTGCCAGTAGTTTGACTAGCGGGAGAGAGACCCAGTACTTC. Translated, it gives CASSLTSGRETQYF.

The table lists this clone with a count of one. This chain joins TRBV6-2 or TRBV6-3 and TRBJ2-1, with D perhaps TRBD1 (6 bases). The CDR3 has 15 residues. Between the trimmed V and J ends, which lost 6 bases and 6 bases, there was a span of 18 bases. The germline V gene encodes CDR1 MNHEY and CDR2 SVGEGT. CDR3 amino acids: CASSPQGTLSNEQFF. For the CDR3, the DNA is TGTGCCAGCAGCCCCCAGGGGACCCTTTCCAATGAGCAGTTCTTC.

In DNA, the CDR3 is TGTGCCACCAGTGACAATACAGGGTTTACTGAAGCTTTCTTT. It specifies CATSDNTGFTEAFF. The V call is TRBV24-1, the J call TRBJ1-1; D is perhaps TRBD1 (6 bases). Trimming removed 4 bases at V and 5 bases at J, with 13 bases between. The germline V gene has CDR1 KGHDR and CDR2 SFDVKD. The length of the CDR3 is 14 residues.

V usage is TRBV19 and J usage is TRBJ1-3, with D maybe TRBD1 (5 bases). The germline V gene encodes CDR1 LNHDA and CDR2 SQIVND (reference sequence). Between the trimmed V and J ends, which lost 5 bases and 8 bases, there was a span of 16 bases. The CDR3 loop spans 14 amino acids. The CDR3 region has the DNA TGTGCCAGTAGTGATGGACAAGGCACAGACACCATATATTTT. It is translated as CASSDGQGTDTIYF. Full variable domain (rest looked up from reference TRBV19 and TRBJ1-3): DGGITQSPKYLFRKEGQNVTLSCEQNLNHDAMYWYRQDPGQGLRLIYYSQIVNDFQKGDIAEGYSVSREKKESFPLTVTSAQKNPTAFYLCASSDGQGTDTIYFGEGSWLTVV.

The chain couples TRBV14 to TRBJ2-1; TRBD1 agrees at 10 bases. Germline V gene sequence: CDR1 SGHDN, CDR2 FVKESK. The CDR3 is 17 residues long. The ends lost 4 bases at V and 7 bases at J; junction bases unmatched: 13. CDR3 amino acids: CASSRLDRGRVGNEQFF. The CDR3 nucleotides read TGTGCCAGCAGCCGACTAGACAGGGGGCGAGTAGGGAATGAGCAGTTCTTC.

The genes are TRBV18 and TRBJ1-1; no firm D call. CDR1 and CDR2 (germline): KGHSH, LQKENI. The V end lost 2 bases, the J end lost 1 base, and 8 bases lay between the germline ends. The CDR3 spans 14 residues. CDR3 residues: CASSPDMGNTEAFF. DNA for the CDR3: TGTGCCAGCTCACCAGACATGGGGAACACTGAAGCTTTCTTT.

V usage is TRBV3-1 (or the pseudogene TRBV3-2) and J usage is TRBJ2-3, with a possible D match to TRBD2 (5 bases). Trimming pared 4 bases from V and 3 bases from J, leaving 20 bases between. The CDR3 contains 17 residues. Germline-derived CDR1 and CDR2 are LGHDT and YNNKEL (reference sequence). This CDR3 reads CASSLGPAEAGTDTQYF. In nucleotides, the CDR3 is TGTGCCAGCAGCCTGGGCCCCGCGGAGGCCGGGACAGATACGCAGTATTTT.

This CDR3 is CASSFTTSGSYEQYF. CDR3 DNA sequence: TGTGCCAGCAGCTTCACGACTAGCGGGAGCTACGAGCAGTACTTC. This chain joins TRBV7-2 and TRBJ2-7; 12 positions match TRBD2. Trimming removed 3 bases from V and 3 bases from J; junction bases left unmatched: 3. The CDR3 runs to 15 residues. Germline assignment: CDR1 SGHTA and CDR2 FQGNSA. The complete variable domain, with remaining parts taken from reference TRBV7-2 and TRBJ2-7, reads GAGVSQSPSNKVTEKGKDVELRCDPISGHTALYWYRQSLGQGLEFLIYFQGNSAPDKSGLPSDRFSAERTGGSVSTLTIQRTQQEDSAVYLCASSFTTSGSYEQYFGPGTRLTVT.

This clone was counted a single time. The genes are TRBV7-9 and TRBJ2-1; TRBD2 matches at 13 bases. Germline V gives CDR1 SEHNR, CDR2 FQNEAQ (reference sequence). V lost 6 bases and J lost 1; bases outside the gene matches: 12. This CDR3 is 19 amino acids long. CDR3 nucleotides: TGTGCCAGCAGTCGCCTAGGACTAGCGGGAGCACAGTCCTACAATGAGCAGTTCTTC. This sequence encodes CASSRLGLAGAQSYNEQFF.

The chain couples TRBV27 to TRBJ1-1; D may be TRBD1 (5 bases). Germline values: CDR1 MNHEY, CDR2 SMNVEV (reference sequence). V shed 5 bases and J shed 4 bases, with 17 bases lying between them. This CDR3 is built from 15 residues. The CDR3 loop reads CASSPGLPWVTEAFF. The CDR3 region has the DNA TGTGCCAGCAGTCCGGGACTCCCTTGGGTCACTGAAGCTTTCTTT.